These 20 T cell receptor beta chains share one sample of origin, sequenced in a study of tumor-infiltrating lymphocytes in primary liver carcinoma. Making TCR beta cDNA involved roughly 0.55 ug total RNA and a constant-region primer. Three rounds of nested multiplex PCR with slightly modified ARM-PCR produced TCR beta libraries. Forward primers for TRBV1-TRBV30 and a C-beta reverse primer served the first two PCR rounds, at roughly 10 cycles each. MiXCR was run by TCRdb on the multiplex PCR reads, yielding one entry per CDR3 protein. The table records roughly 100,000 distinct CDR3 sequences, more than 65% of them present only once. The tissue used was unsorted bulk material of about 19-31 mg. RNA and DNA were co-extracted from it with the AllPrep DNA/RNA mini kit. The specimen was liver tumor tissue from sampling region 2. The sample's subset: tumor region T2, inferior pole. The origin of the receptors is a woman aged 55-70 years with primary liver carcinoma and hepatitis B virus infection.

The gene calls are TRBV4-1 and TRBJ2-6, with 8 bases fitting TRBD1. The CDR3 sequence is 19 residues long. Germline CDR1 MGHRA, CDR2 YSYEKL. V gave up 8 bases and J gave up 0 bases; unmatched junction bases: 15. CDR3: CASGPRWGQVVSGANVLTF. The DNA for the CDR3 is TGCGCCAGCGGCCCAAGATGGGGACAGGTAGTCTCTGGGGCCAACGTCCTGACTTTC.

This clonotype turned up a few times. V usage is TRBV18 and J usage is TRBJ2-7; D possibly corresponds to TRBD2 (6 bases). Trimming took 0 bases from V and 5 from J, leaving 11 bases between them. The CDR3 loop spans 14 amino acids. Germline V gene sequence: CDR1 KGHSH, CDR2 LQKENI. The chain's CDR3 is CASSPPSERDEQYF. The DNA for the CDR3 is TGTGCCAGCTCACCACCTTCGGAGCGGGACGAGCAGTACTTC.

In the case of this clonotype: Compared with germline, one end of the junction differs, possibly owing to a read error. The chain joins TRBV6-5 to TRBJ1-2, with TRBD1 matching over 8 bases. Germline CDR1 reads MNHEY; CDR2 reads SVGAGI. This CDR3 spans 14 amino acids. The CDR3: CASSPGGSELGYIF. Written as DNA, the CDR3 is TGTGCCAGCAGTCCAGGGGGCTCCGAATTAGGCTACATCTTC.

The chain is built from TRBV11-2 and TRBJ2-3; D gene uncertain. V was cut by 5 bases and J by 0 bases, with 15 bases left in between. This CDR3 has 16 residues. From germline, CDR1 is SGHAT and CDR2 FQNNGV. CDR3 nucleotides: TGTGCCAGCAGCCCAGGTACTATCAGGAGCACAGATACGCAGTATTTT. Protein: CASSPGTIRSTDTQYF. Combining the CDR3 with reference TRBV11-2 and TRBJ2-3 gives the whole variable domain EAGVAQSPRYKIIEKRQSVAFWCNPISGHATLYWYQQILGQGPKLLIQFQNNGVVDDSQLPKDRFSAERLKGVDSTLKIQPAKLEDSAVYLCASSPGTIRSTDTQYFGPGTRLTVL.

This clonotype was seen at least ten times. The rearrangement uses TRBV29-1 and TRBJ2-3, with D unresolved. This CDR3 is 14 amino acids long. Germline V lookup: CDR1 SQVTM, CDR2 ANQGSEA. Trimming cost V 3 bases and J 4 bases, with 14 bases left between them. The DNA for the CDR3 is TGCAGCGTTGAGACCCTGAGTGTCGCAGATACGCAGTATTTT. Translating it yields CSVETLSVADTQYF.

The sample holds a few counts of this clonotype. The junction does not match germline at one end; this may be a read error. The V and J genes are TRBV12-5 and TRBJ2-1; tentative D call: TRBD1 (5 bases). The CDR3 is made up of 15 amino acids. CDR1 LGHNT and CDR2 FRNRAP come from the germline V gene. The CDR3 DNA is TGTGCTAGTGGTTTGGGCTCCCTCCCCGGACATGAGCAGTTCTTT. This translates into CASGLGSLPGHEQFF.

This clonotype was recorded at least ten times. One junction end does not reproduce the germline sequence, and a read error may be involved. The chain links TRBV12-3 or TRBV12-4 to TRBJ2-5, with D unclear. The CDR3 totals 12 residues. The CDR3 DNA follows: TGTGCTAGCAGTTTACCACTAGAGACCCAGTACTTC. Residues: CASSLPLETQYF.

The rearrangement joins TRBV28 to TRBJ2-1; the match to TRBD2 covers 11 bases. Germline-derived CDR1 and CDR2 are MDHEN and SYDVKM. Trimming took 5 bases from V and 1 from J; bases not matched to a gene: 1. The CDR3 runs to 15 residues. CDR3 DNA: TGTGCCAGCAGTCGACTAGCGGGATCCTACAATGAGCAGTTCTTC. It is translated as CASSRLAGSYNEQFF.

Notes on this clonotype: One end of the junction varies from germline; a read error may be responsible. J is TRBJ1-5 and V is TRBV7-8; unclear D gene. Germline assignment: CDR1 SGHVS and CDR2 FQNEAQ. This CDR3 has 17 residues. The CDR3 is CASSLEEGYYSNQPHHF. The DNA for the CDR3 is TGTGCCAGCAGCTTAGAAGAGGGTTATTATAGCAATCAGCCCCACCATTTT. Variable domain in full (rest from reference TRBV7-8 and TRBJ1-5): GAGVSQSPRYKVAKRGQDVALRCDPISGHVSLFWYQQALGQGPEFLTYFQNEAQLDKSGLPSDRFFAERPEGSVSTLKIQRTQQEDSAVYLCASSLEEGYYSNQPHHFGDGTRLSIL.

This clonotype was counted once. A much larger clone is a single base away; this may be a read error. In nucleotides, the CDR3 is TGTGCCAGCACCCCCCAAGCGGCAGGGACGGGCTATGGCTTCACCTTC. This encodes CASTPQAAGTGYGFTF. The chain has TRBV5-5 and TRBJ1-2; tentatively, D is TRBD1 (5 bases). The V gene's germline CDR1 is SGHKS and CDR2 YYEKEE (reference sequence). The CDR3 is 16 residues long.

This clonotype was seen a few times. The chain joins TRBV30 to TRBJ1-6; possibly TRBD1 for D (6 bases). The germline CDR1 and CDR2 sequences are GTSNPN and SVGIG (reference sequence). The CDR3 sequence is 14 residues long. The V and J ends lost 8 bases and 7 bases respectively, with 18 bases between them. CDR3 sequence: CARGGPLMNSPLHF. CDR3 nucleotide sequence: TGTGCCCGGGGGGGGCCGTTGATGAATTCACCCCTCCACTTT.

This clonotype was seen a single time. A much more abundant neighbour one base away suggests this may be a read error. The gene calls are TRBV7-8 and TRBJ2-1, with a weak D call TRBD2 (5 bases). This CDR3 has 15 amino acids. Germline CDR1 and CDR2: SGHVS and FQNEAQ. The CDR3 DNA reads TGTGCCAGCAGCTTAGAGCGGAGCTCCTACAATAAGCAGTTCTTC. Encoded protein: CASSLERSSYNKQFF.

In this sample, this clonotype turned up a few times. This chain connects TRBV18 to TRBJ1-5; 7 positions agree with TRBD1. The CDR3 extends over 16 amino acids. Germline V gene sequence: CDR1 KGHSH, CDR2 LQKENI. Trimming at V came to 6 bases and at J to 5 bases, leaving 13 bases not matched to a gene. For the CDR3, the DNA is TGTGCCAGCTCCCAAGGGGGCACTAACGGAGATCAGCCCCAGCATTTT. Residues: CASSQGGTNGDQPQHF.

By share of the sample, this clonotype is medium-sized. The V and J genes are TRBV12-3 or TRBV12-4 and TRBJ2-3; D might be TRBD2 (5 bases). The germline V and J ends were trimmed by 2 bases and 14 bases, with 17 bases remaining between them. CDR3 length: 13 residues. This chain's CDR3 is CASSLSSGLTPYF. The DNA for the CDR3 is TGTGCCAGCAGTTTATCGTCCGGACTCACCCCGTATTTT.

Worth noting for this clonotype: A read error may account for a junction end that differs from germline. The V gene is TRBV25-1, the J gene TRBJ2-7; D possibly corresponds to TRBD2 (5 bases). The CDR3 contains 12 residues. In germline, CDR1 is MGHDK, CDR2 SYGVNS. The DNA of the CDR3 is TGTGTCAGCAGTCGGGGTTCCTACGAGCAGTACTTC. This encodes CVSSRGSYEQYF.

V usage is TRBV6-1 and J usage is TRBJ2-7; 9 bases map to TRBD2. Trimming at V came to 0 bases and at J to 4 bases, leaving 4 bases not matched to a gene. Germline CDR1 reads MNHNS; CDR2 reads SASEGT. The CDR3 has 15 residues. The chain's CDR3 is CASSEASGSFYEQYF. In DNA form, the CDR3 reads TGTGCCAGCAGTGAAGCTAGCGGGAGCTTTTACGAGCAGTACTTC.

A remark on this clonotype: This may stem from a read error, because a much larger clone lies one nucleotide away. The chain is built from TRBV28 and TRBJ1-5, with D tentatively TRBD1 (5 bases). Germline V CDR1 and CDR2: MDHEN, SYDVKM. V was clipped by 7 bases and J by 2 bases, with 15 bases between them. This CDR3 contains 15 residues. CDR3 sequence reads: CASTLAGTGNQPQHF. CDR3 DNA sequence: TGTGCCAGCACCCTGGCGGGGACGGGCAATCAGCCCCAGCATTTT.

In regard to this clonotype: Compared with germline, one end of the junction differs, possibly owing to a read error. This chain joins TRBV11-2 and TRBJ2-1; D call uncertain. The germline CDR1 and CDR2 sequences are SGHAT and FQNNGV. The length of the CDR3 is 16 residues. The CDR3: CASSSLNPEVANEQLF. The CDR3 nucleotides are TGTGCCAGCAGCTCACTAAACCCCGAGGTTGCCAATGAGCAGCTCTTC.

V is TRBV12-5 and J is TRBJ1-2; TRBD1 aligns across 8 bases. V trimming: 9 bases; J trimming: 9 bases; junction bases outside the gene matches: 9. Germline V lookup: CDR1 LGHNT, CDR2 FRNRAP. The CDR3 consists of 12 residues. CDR3 nucleotides: TGTGCTAGCGCCCAGGGGGCGAGTTGCTACACCTTC. This translates into CASAQGASCYTF.

On this clonotype: The junction and the germline gene differ at one end; a read error may be behind it. V and J are TRBV28 and TRBJ2-1, with no clear D. Germline CDR1 MDHEN, CDR2 SYDVKM. This CDR3 region has 15 residues. This CDR3 reads CDSSPPGASYNEQFF. As DNA, the CDR3 is TGTGACAGCAGCCCACCAGGTGCTAGCTACAATGAGCAGTTCTTC. Full variable domain (rest looked up from reference TRBV28 and TRBJ2-1): DVKVTQSSRYLVKRTGEKVFLECVQDMDHENMFWYRQDPGLGLRLIYFSYDVKMKEKGDIPEGYSVSREKKERFSLILESASTNQTSMYLCDSSPPGASYNEQFFGPGTRLTVL.